One TCR beta chain is described in this entry. The entry originates in a study of T cell changes during pregnancy in multiple sclerosis. V shed 9 bases, J shed 8 bases, and the junction held 4 bases outside the gene matches. CDR3 length: 12 residues. The germline CDR1 and CDR2 sequences are LNHNV and YYDKDF (reference sequence). Sequencing was performed with immunoSEQ multiplex PCR; in TCRdb, only in-frame clones are kept and a portion is missing. The sample contains tens of thousands of clones, 90% to 95% of which appear only once. The chain combines TRBV15 with TRBJ1-4; 9 bases fit TRBD1. Sequenced here: CD4+ T cells from peripheral blood mononuclear cells, sampled before pregnancy. The clonotype comes from a female donor with multiple sclerosis, enrolled in a pregnancy study. The CDR3 reads CATRTGDEKLFF. As DNA, the CDR3 is TGTGCCACTAGGACAGGGGACGAAAAACTGTTTTTT.